A single sample gave rise to the 12 T cell receptor beta chains below, sequenced in a study of blood T cell repertoires in COVID-19. The data were produced by immunoSEQ multiplex PCR, yet TCRdb's version contains in-frame clones alone and is incomplete. The sample has about 410,000 clones, 89% seen once. The material sequenced was peripheral blood. These receptors were obtained from a woman aged 40 to 50 with COVID-19, enrolled during active disease.

This clone has more than one count but fewer than ten. The genes are TRBV15 and TRBJ1-1, with D possibly matching TRBD1 (5 bases). V was shortened by 1 base and J by 5 bases, with 8 bases between the two germline ends. Germline lookup yields CDR1 LNHNV and CDR2 YYDKDF (reference sequence). This CDR3 spans 13 amino acids. The CDR3 bases are TGTGCCACCAGCAGAGCGGGGGTTACTGAAGCTTTCTTT. This gives the protein CATSRAGVTEAFF.

The chain has TRBV6-4 and TRBJ2-3, with a tentative D call TRBD1 (5 bases). Germline V gives CDR1 MRHNA, CDR2 SNTAGT. The CDR3 spans 16 residues. V dropped 2 bases and J dropped 1 base, with 13 bases sitting between them. This CDR3 reads CASSDGAEPGTDTQYF. The CDR3 DNA reads as TGTGCCAGCAGTGACGGGGCCGAGCCGGGCACAGATACGCAGTATTTT.

This sequence joins TRBV4-2 and TRBJ1-3, with a tentative D call TRBD1 (6 bases). V gave up 0 bases and J gave up 4 bases, with 10 bases separating them. The germline V gene has CDR1 LGHNA and CDR2 YNFKEQ. CDR3 length equals 15 residues. In nucleotides, the CDR3 is TGTGCCAGCAGCCAAGATAGGACAGAAGGAAACACCATATATTTT. As protein: CASSQDRTEGNTIYF.

This clone was picked up a small number of times. The chain is built from TRBV7-9 and TRBJ1-1; maybe TRBD1 (6 bases). This CDR3 is 13 amino acids long. Germline CDR1 is SEHNR and CDR2 is FQNEAQ (reference sequence). V lost 1 base, J lost 3 bases, and 6 bases lay in between. The CDR3 DNA reads TGTGCCAGCAGCTTAGAGGGGGACACTGAAGCTTTCTTT. It is translated as CASSLEGDTEAFF.

A single count supports this clone. The rearrangement links TRBV18 to TRBJ1-2; 8 positions match TRBD1. Germline V gene sequence: CDR1 KGHSH, CDR2 LQKENI. The CDR3 contains 14 residues. With V trimmed by 4 bases and J by 6 bases, 7 bases remained unmatched. CDR3 DNA sequence: TGTGCCAGCTCACGGACAGGGTTTTCGGATGGCTACACCTTC. Encoded protein: CASSRTGFSDGYTF.

The chain combines TRBV6-5 with TRBJ2-1, with 10 bases matching TRBD2. J was trimmed by 6 bases and V by 6 bases; bases with no gene match: 8. CDR3 length equals 15 residues. Germline assignment: CDR1 MNHEY and CDR2 SVGAGI. This chain's CDR3 is CASSYTGTSANEQFF. CDR3 coding DNA: TGTGCCAGCAGCTACACCGGGACTAGCGCCAATGAGCAGTTCTTC.

In nucleotides, the CDR3 is TGTGCCTGGAGTTCATTACGAGGGAACACTGAAGCTTTCTTT. Its protein is CAWSSLRGNTEAFF. The V and J genes are TRBV30 and TRBJ1-1, with D hard to call. The CDR3 consists of 14 residues. Trimming stripped 2 bases from V and 1 base from J, with 11 bases between. Looked up from germline, CDR1 is GTSNPN and CDR2 is SVGIG (reference sequence).

The J gene is TRBJ1-2, the V gene TRBV18; 7 bases map to TRBD1. Trimming removed 4 bases from V and 4 bases from J; junction bases left unmatched: 6. Germline V gene sequence: CDR1 KGHSH, CDR2 LQKENI. CDR3 length: 14 residues. The CDR3 spells CASSLAQGIYGYTF. CDR3 bases: TGTGCCAGCTCACTCGCACAGGGGATCTATGGCTACACCTTC.

This clone was recorded once. The gene calls are TRBV4-3 and TRBJ1-2, with 7 nucleotides matching TRBD1. Germline V gene sequence: CDR1 LGHNA, CDR2 YSLEER. V shed 3 bases, J shed 3 bases, and the junction held 7 bases outside the gene matches. The CDR3 is 15 residues long. The CDR3 DNA is TGCGCCAGCAGCCAGAGGACCGGGACAGACTATGGCTACACCTTC. It is translated as CASSQRTGTDYGYTF.

The chain combines TRBV7-6 with TRBJ2-2; 10 bases agree with TRBD1. Losses at the gene ends were 6 bases for V and 6 bases for J; bases not matched to a gene: 7. Looked up from germline, CDR1 is SGHVS and CDR2 is FNYEAQ. CDR3 length: 15 residues. The chain's CDR3 is CASSWDRGSSGELFF. CDR3 nucleotides: TGTGCCAGCAGTTGGGACAGGGGTAGTTCCGGGGAGCTGTTTTTT. Supplemented by reference TRBV7-6 and TRBJ2-2, the full variable domain reads GAGVSQSPRYKVTKRGQDVALRCDPISGHVSLYWYRQALGQGPEFLTYFNYEAQQDKSGLPNDRFSAERPEGSISTLTIQRTEQRDSAMYRCASSWDRGSSGELFFGEGSRLTVL.

The CDR3 coding sequence is TGTGCCAGCAGCCGAACCGGGACAATTATGAACACTGAAGCTTTCTTT. It translates to CASSRTGTIMNTEAFF. The genes are TRBV7-3 and TRBJ1-1; TRBD1 might be the D (6 bases). This CDR3 is 16 amino acids long. The germline V gene encodes CDR1 SGHTA and CDR2 FQGTGA. V shed 5 bases and J shed 0 bases, with 16 bases lying between them.

The rearrangement uses TRBV27 and TRBJ1-1; 7 bases are a match to TRBD1. The CDR3 extends over 14 amino acids. CDR1 MNHEY and CDR2 SMNVEV come from the germline V gene (reference sequence). V lost 6 bases to trimming and J lost 1 base; unmatched junction nucleotides: 5. The CDR3 loop is CASRYGTANTEAFF. The CDR3 DNA reads as TGTGCCAGCAGATACGGGACAGCGAACACTGAAGCTTTCTTT.